The source of this T cell receptor (beta chain) is a study of a mutant IDH1 vaccine in newly diagnosed glioma. Study context: Vaccination started 4-6 weeks after radiotherapy alone, or with temozolomide cycles. Study outcomes and limitations: Apparently unrelated to pseudoprogression were changes in the top peripheral T cell clonotypes.

This clone came up once. The antigen remains undetermined. Libraries were prepared by immunoSEQ multiplex PCR; TCRdb keeps only in-frame clonotypes and omits some of them. The table includes roughly 70,000 clones, approximately 88% detected once. CDR3 length: 16 amino acids. Trimming shortened V by 0 bases and J by 1 base, and 11 bases separated the two germline ends. CDR1 is SGHRS, CDR2 YFSETQ, per germline. The time point denotes: week 11, during vaccination. Every single dose of the vaccine, 300 ug of mutant IDH1 20-mer peptide, came with topical imiquimod. Sequencing was performed on PBMCs, taken from a glioma patient whose treatment included an IDH1 peptide vaccine. The chain couples TRBV5-1 to TRBJ1-5; tentative D call: TRBD1 (5 bases). The receptor was isolated from a woman in her forties or fifties with glioma. The CDR3 sequence: CASSLGGERSNQPQHF. The CDR3 nucleotides are TGCGCCAGCAGCTTGGGGGGGGAGCGGAGCAATCAGCCCCAGCATTTT.